A selection of T cell receptor beta chains follows, all from one sample in a study of CD8+ T cells in alopecia areata. TCRdb keeps only in-frame clones here, not all; method: immunoSEQ multiplex PCR. The repertoire consists of some 100,000 clones, with more than 30% occurring once and the leading ten covering approximately 2.8%. The sequencing sample was made of CD4+ T cells sorted from blood. These receptors were collected from a human donor with alopecia areata. Both conserved end residues are part of each CDR3. D genes are given only for firm matches. Clone size is shown for a subset of rows, as once, few, many or a class of expanded clone.

V gene,clone size,D gene,J gene,CDR3 DNA,CDR3 protein
TRBV18,few,TRBD2,TRBJ2-3,TGTGCCAGCTCATCGGGTGCGGGGGCAGATACGCAGTATTTT,CASSSGAGADTQYF
TRBV5-1,NA,NA,TRBJ1-2,TGCGCCAGCGGTCAAGGGAATGGCTACACCTTC,CASGQGNGYTF
TRBV28,NA,NA,TRBJ2-6,TGTGCCAGCACCCAACTGAGCTCTGGGGCCAACGTCCTGACTTTC,CASTQLSSGANVLTF
TRBV29-1,NA,TRBD1,TRBJ1-2,TGCAGCGCAGCCCCCGGGACAGGGATAAATGGCTACACCTTC,CSAAPGTGINGYTF
TRBV7-8,NA,NA,TRBJ2-5,TGTGCCAGCAGCCTGTACGGCAGGGAAATCCACTTC,CASSLYGREIHF
TRBV30,NA,TRBD2,TRBJ2-7,TGTGCCTGGAGAGAGCGGGGGCCCTACTCCTACGAGCAGTACTTC,CAWRERGPYSYEQYF
TRBV30,NA,TRBD1,TRBJ1-1,TGTGCCTGGACAGGGGGGAACACTGAAGCTTTCTTT,CAWTGGNTEAFF
TRBV29-1,NA,NA,TRBJ2-7,TGCAGCGTCCTAACAACCTACGAGCAGTACTTC,CSVLTTYEQYF
TRBV28,once,NA,TRBJ1-2,TGTGCCAGCAGAACGGGCGACCCTTCCAACTATGGCTACACCTTC,CASRTGDPSNYGYTF
TRBV7-2,few,TRBD1,TRBJ1-1,TGTGCCAGCAGCACCCGACAGGGGATTAGCACTGAAGCTTTCTTT,CASSTRQGISTEAFF
TRBV7-2,few,NA,TRBJ2-7,TGTGCCAGCAGCTCTCGGTCGTGGGCCCACGAGCAGTACTTC,CASSSRSWAHEQYF
TRBV30,NA,NA,TRBJ2-1,TGTGCCTGGAGTGGGGTCCAGCGAATTTATGCCTCCTACAATGAGCAGTTCTTC,CAWSGVQRIYASYNEQFF
TRBV27,NA,NA,TRBJ2-5,TGTGCCAGCTCTCCCCGGGCGCGTCAGGGGTGGGAGACCCAGTACTTC,CASSPRARQGWETQYF
TRBV29-1,few,TRBD2,TRBJ2-1,TGCAGCGTTCGGACTAGCGGGCCGGGGGAGCAGTTCTTC,CSVRTSGPGEQFF
TRBV30,NA,NA,TRBJ2-3,TGTGCCTGGCGTCCGGGACCACTCACAGATACGCAGTATTTT,CAWRPGPLTDTQYF
TRBV29-1,few,TRBD2,TRBJ2-3,TGCAGCGTACCAAAGCGGGGTAGCACAGATACGCAGTATTTT,CSVPKRGSTDTQYF
TRBV5-4,NA,NA,TRBJ1-2,TGTGCCAGCAGCTCTGCCTCGGGGGCGCGTGGCTACACCTTC,CASSSASGARGYTF
TRBV4-3,NA,NA,TRBJ2-7,TGCGCCAGCAGCCCGAACAGACAGCCTTCCTACGAGCAGTACTTC,CASSPNRQPSYEQYF
TRBV9,NA,NA,TRBJ2-3,TGTGCCAGCAGCCCCCTTACATATAGGGATACGCAGTATTTT,CASSPLTYRDTQYF
TRBV2,NA,NA,TRBJ2-2,TGTGCCAGCAGAAGGGCGGCTAACACCGGGGAGCTGTTTTTT,CASRRAANTGELFF
TRBV7-9,few,TRBD1,TRBJ2-2,TGTGCCAGCAGCTCACAGGGGGCATTCGCCGGGGAGCTGTTTTTT,CASSSQGAFAGELFF
TRBV7-2,NA,NA,TRBJ2-3,TGTGCCAGCAGCTTTGTTAGCACAGATACGCAGTATTTT,CASSFVSTDTQYF
TRBV30,few,NA,TRBJ2-3,TGTGCCTGGAGTCCGACTAGACACGGAACGTATTTT,CAWSPTRHGTYF
TRBV27,NA,NA,TRBJ1-1,TGTGCCAGCAGGGCGCGAACTGAAGCTTTCTTT,CASRARTEAFF
TRBV7-8,NA,NA,TRBJ2-1,TGTGCCAGCAGATTAAAAGGCGGTCTCCCTGAGCAGTTCTTC,CASRLKGGLPEQFF
TRBV9,few,NA,TRBJ2-3,TGTGCCAGCAGCCCGGGGACTAGCACAGATACGCAGTATTTT,CASSPGTSTDTQYF
TRBV14,NA,NA,TRBJ2-7,TGTGCCAGCAGCCAAGATTACGGGAGCGGGGAGCAGTACTTC,CASSQDYGSGEQYF
TRBV14,few,TRBD1,TRBJ2-5,TGTGCCAGCAGCCGAACAGGGGTAGAGACCCAGTACTTC,CASSRTGVETQYF
TRBV21-1,NA,NA,TRBJ2-3,TGTGCCAGCAGCAAAGACCGGCGGTACAACACAGATACGCAGTATTTT,CASSKDRRYNTDTQYF